The 7 T cell receptor beta chains below come from one sample, sequenced in a study of CD8+CD57+ T cells in acquired aplastic anemia. According to the study, genomic DNA was the template for TCR beta VDJ and CDR3 profiling. TCRdb re-analysed the reads in MiXCR, keeping a single row per CDR3 protein. The sample has under 200,000 distinct CDR3 sequences, approximately 48% seen once. An expansion of CD8+CD57+ cells by flow cytometry had been shown in patients chosen for sequencing. Sequencing was performed on sorted CD4+, CD8+, or CD8+CD57+ T cells (not recorded which) from PBMCs. The source of these receptors is a human donor with aplastic anemia.

This chain joins TRBV10-1 and TRBJ2-2, with D perhaps TRBD2 (5 bases). CDR1 and CDR2 from the germline V gene are WNHNN and SYGVQD (reference sequence). V was clipped by 2 bases and J by 3 bases, with 10 bases between them. The CDR3 loop spans 15 amino acids. As DNA, the CDR3 is TGCGCCAGCAGTGAGGGAGGTTTGGACACCGGGGAGCTGTTTTTT. Protein product: CASSEGGLDTGELFF.

This clonotype was observed a handful of times. The chain couples TRBV2 to TRBJ1-5; TRBD1 aligns across 7 bases. CDR3 length equals 14 residues. Germline V lookup: CDR1 SNHLY, CDR2 FYNNEI. V dropped 5 bases and J dropped 0; count of bases not matched to a gene: 1. The CDR3: CASSPGGSNQPQHF. The CDR3 DNA reads as TGTGCCAGCAGTCCAGGGGGTAGCAATCAGCCCCAGCATTTT.

This sequence joins TRBV15 and TRBJ2-1; TRBD2 matches 11 bases. Germline loops: CDR1 LNHNV, CDR2 YYDKDF (reference sequence). This CDR3 spans 17 amino acids. V shed 0 bases, J shed 6 bases, and the junction held 7 bases outside the gene matches. This CDR3 is CATSRDGFSGGANEQFF. CDR3 coding DNA: TGTGCCACCAGCAGAGATGGGTTTAGCGGGGGGGCCAATGAGCAGTTCTTC. Together with reference TRBV15 and TRBJ2-1, the CDR3 gives the full variable domain: DAMVIQNPRYQVTQFGKPVTLSCSQTLNHNVMYWYQQKSSQAPKLLFHYYDKDFNNEADTPDNFQSRRPNTSFCFLDIRSPGLGDTAMYLCATSRDGFSGGANEQFFGPGTRLTVL.

This clonotype appeared many times. The chain carries TRBV2 and TRBJ1-2; D gene ambiguous. In germline, CDR1 is SNHLY, CDR2 FYNNEI. The V gene lost 2 bases and the J gene lost 0 bases, with 10 bases spanning the gap. This CDR3 is 15 amino acids long. In nucleotides, the CDR3 is TGTGCCAGCAGTGAATACGGAGGAGCTAACTATGGCTACACCTTC. Translation gives CASSEYGGANYGYTF.

There are many counts of this clonotype. V and J are TRBV20-1 and TRBJ1-1; 8 positions match TRBD1. The CDR3 is made up of 13 amino acids. In germline, CDR1 is DFQATT, CDR2 SNEGSKA (reference sequence). J gave up 6 bases and V 6 bases, and 9 bases lay outside the gene matches. The CDR3 region has the DNA TGCAGTGCAACACAGACGACAGGGGCTGAAGCTTTCTTT. This codes for CSATQTTGAEAFF.

This clonotype was counted at least ten times. As DNA, the CDR3 is TGTGCCAGCAGCCCAGCGGGTACCAATGAGCAGTTCTTC. As protein: CASSPAGTNEQFF. V gene TRBV2 combines with J gene TRBJ2-1; weak D call: TRBD2 (6 bases). This CDR3 has 13 amino acids. Trimming took 6 bases from V and 6 from J, leaving 12 bases between them. Germline V gene sequence: CDR1 SNHLY, CDR2 FYNNEI.

This chain joins TRBV2 and TRBJ1-6; 10 nucleotides match TRBD1. The CDR3 is 13 residues long. V trimming: 3 bases; J trimming: 11 bases; junction bases outside the gene matches: 1. Germline CDR1 SNHLY, CDR2 FYNNEI. The CDR3 reads CASSEGQGPPLHF. Here the CDR3 DNA reads TGTGCCAGCAGTGAGGGACAGGGGCCACCCCTCCACTTT.